The 24 T cell receptor beta chains reported below all come from one sample, sequenced in a study of long-term antiretroviral therapy in people with HIV. Survey-level immunoSEQ v3.0 assays were run. The data were produced by immunoSEQ multiplex PCR, yet TCRdb's version contains in-frame clones alone and is incomplete. In the table there are 25,000 to 35,000 clones, around 95% of which are singletons. Sequencing was performed on unsorted PBMCs, taken 5.3 years after starting antiretroviral therapy. The receptors were gathered from a man aged 25 to 40 with HIV.

The gene calls are TRBV15 and TRBJ1-3; D gene uncertain. Germline CDR1 is LNHNV and CDR2 is YYDKDF (reference sequence). The CDR3 loop spans 18 amino acids. V dropped 4 bases and J dropped 0 bases, with 19 bases sitting between them. The CDR3 sequence is CATSNSLGSQSSGNTIYF. DNA for the CDR3: TGTGCCACCAGCAATTCCCTTGGCAGTCAGAGCTCTGGAAACACCATATATTTT.

The V call is TRBV14, the J call TRBJ2-7; D is uncertain. Germline CDR1 SGHDN, CDR2 FVKESK. V lost 3 bases and J lost 4, with 7 bases in between. The CDR3 extends over 12 amino acids. DNA of the CDR3: TGTGCCAGCAGCCAGAACGGGTACGAGCAGTACTTC. As protein: CASSQNGYEQYF.

This chain uses TRBV19 with TRBJ2-7; 7 bases fit TRBD2. The CDR3 is 15 amino acids. The J segment lost 2 bases and the V segment lost 1 base, leaving 5 bases of the junction unmatched. Germline V lookup: CDR1 LNHDA, CDR2 SQIVND (reference sequence). This CDR3 reads CASSIGLAQTYEQYF. CDR3 sequence (DNA): TGTGCCAGTAGTATAGGACTAGCCCAAACCTACGAGCAGTACTTC.

This clone was seen only once. The junction differs from germline at one of its ends, possibly a read error. The gene calls are TRBV7-6 and TRBJ1-1, with D possibly matching TRBD1 (6 bases). CDR3 length equals 19 residues. Germline lookup yields CDR1 SGHVS and CDR2 FNYEAQ. The CDR3 DNA follows: TGTGCCAGCAGCCTCCTCCCCGGGACACCCCCAGAGGAGAACGCTGAAGCTTTCTTT. Its protein is CASSLLPGTPPEENAEAFF.

This clone was detected only a few times. V is TRBV10-1 and J is TRBJ2-1; TRBD2 aligns across 13 bases. Germline CDR1 WNHNN, CDR2 SYGVQD (reference sequence). This CDR3 is built from 15 residues. V gave up 2 bases and J gave up 8 bases; unmatched junction bases: 3. CDR3 protein: CASSERTSGGYEQFF. The DNA of the CDR3 is TGCGCCAGCAGTGAGAGGACTAGCGGGGGCTATGAGCAGTTCTTC.

About this clone itself: The junction differs from germline at one of its ends, possibly a read error. The chain recombines TRBV7-6 with TRBJ2-7, with 8 bases aligning to TRBD2. The CDR3 is 17 residues long. CDR1 is SGHVS and CDR2 is FNYEAQ in the germline V gene. The CDR3 here is CASSEDLMAGGIYGQYF. As DNA, the CDR3 is TGTGCCAGCAGCGAAGATTTGATGGCGGGGGGAATATACGGGCAGTACTTC.

V is TRBV6-5 and J is TRBJ1-2, with TRBD1 as a possible D gene (5 bases). Trimming took 6 bases from V and 8 from J, leaving 19 bases between them. The germline gives CDR1 MNHEY, CDR2 SVGAGI. The CDR3 is 14 amino acids. Here the CDR3 reads CASSPTGGFGGYTF. The CDR3 DNA follows: TGTGCCAGCAGCCCTACGGGGGGTTTCGGGGGCTACACCTTC.

A remark on this clone: The same CDR3 arises from other DNA sequences in this sample as well. The chain joins TRBV7-9 to TRBJ1-1; no definite D call. V was cut by 3 bases and J by 3 bases, with 5 bases left in between. The CDR3 spans 12 residues. Looked up from germline, CDR1 is SEHNR and CDR2 is FQNEAQ (reference sequence). CDR3 sequence: CASSLGYTEAFF. The DNA for the CDR3 is TGTGCCAGCAGCTTGGGGTACACTGAAGCTTTCTTT.

The J gene is TRBJ2-3, the V gene TRBV5-4; no clear D gene. The CDR3 consists of 16 residues. Germline CDR1 and CDR2: SGHNT and YYREEE (reference sequence). V lost 4 bases, J lost 0 bases, and 15 bases lay in between. In DNA, the CDR3 is TGTGCCAGCAGCCCGTTCGCCTTAGGGAGCACAGATACGCAGTATTTT. Its translation is CASSPFALGSTDTQYF.

CDR3 protein: CASSLASPPGSGNTIYF. CDR3 sequence (DNA): TGTGCCAGCAGCTTAGCCTCTCCGCCGGGCTCTGGAAACACCATATATTTT. The rearrangement links TRBV7-6 to TRBJ1-3; D unclear. The germline V and J ends were trimmed by 0 bases and 0 bases, with 12 bases remaining between them. Germline CDR1 SGHVS, CDR2 FNYEAQ. CDR3 length: 17 amino acids.

The chain has TRBV2 and TRBJ2-3; 14 positions agree with TRBD2. Germline CDR1 SNHLY, CDR2 FYNNEI. CDR3 length: 15 residues. V was pared by 5 bases and J by 4 bases, with 2 bases of the junction left unmatched. The CDR3 bases are TGTGCCAGCAGTTGGACTAGCGGGGGGTCAGATACGCAGTATTTT. Translating gives CASSWTSGGSDTQYF. Based on the CDR3 plus reference TRBV2 and TRBJ2-3, the full variable domain is EPEVTQTPSHQVTQMGQEVILRCVPISNHLYFYWYRQILGQKVEFLVSFYNNEISEKSEIFDDQFSVERPDGSNFTLKIRSTKLEDSAMYFCASSWTSGGSDTQYFGPGTRLTVL.

The chain carries TRBV6-5 and TRBJ2-1; D possibly corresponds to TRBD1 (6 bases). The germline V gene encodes CDR1 MNHEY and CDR2 SVGAGI. The length of the CDR3 is 16 residues. V was cut by 0 bases and J by 2 bases, with 11 bases left in between. The CDR3 loop is CASSYSTGTTYNEQFF. The CDR3 DNA reads as TGTGCCAGCAGTTACTCGACCGGGACAACCTACAATGAGCAGTTCTTC.

The chain joins TRBV29-1 to TRBJ2-7, with a weak D call TRBD2 (6 bases). This CDR3 is 13 amino acids long. V lost 7 bases to trimming and J lost 3 bases, with 16 bases between them. CDR1 is SQVTM and CDR2 is ANQGSEA in the germline V gene. The CDR3 spells CSATRDSRYEQYF. The CDR3 region has the DNA TGCAGCGCGACCAGGGACTCCCGCTACGAGCAGTACTTC.

The CDR3 reads CASSIGLMRNSPLHF. CDR3 coding DNA: TGTGCCAGTAGTATCGGTCTGATGAGAAATTCACCCCTCCACTTT. The chain links TRBV19 to TRBJ1-6, with D hard to call. Trimming cost V 3 bases and J 7 bases, with 13 bases left between them. Germline CDR1 is LNHDA and CDR2 is SQIVND (reference sequence). This CDR3 region has 15 residues.

V gene TRBV15 combines with J gene TRBJ2-2; unclear D gene. The CDR3 covers 16 residues. Germline values: CDR1 LNHNV, CDR2 YYDKDF (reference sequence). V was pared by 0 bases and J by 1 base, with 9 bases between. The CDR3 sequence: CATSRDTHLNTGELFF. For the CDR3, the DNA is TGTGCCACCAGCAGAGATACCCACTTGAACACCGGGGAGCTGTTTTTT.

V gene TRBV9 combines with J gene TRBJ2-2; the D gene could be TRBD1 or TRBD2 (7 bases each). Germline-derived CDR1 and CDR2 are SGDLS and YYNGEE. The CDR3 is made up of 17 amino acids. Trimming stripped 4 bases from V and 5 bases from J, with 21 bases between. The CDR3 reads CASSPPGRGGWTGELFF. DNA of the CDR3: TGTGCCAGCAGCCCCCCCGGCAGGGGGGGATGGACCGGGGAGCTGTTTTTT.

This sequence joins TRBV5-6 and TRBJ1-2; no clear D. The CDR3 has 13 residues. Per the germline V gene, CDR1 is SGHDT and CDR2 is YYEEEE. Deletions cut 1 base from V and 5 bases from J, with 9 bases between. As DNA, the CDR3 is TGTGCCAGCAGCTTGATCGGAGAATATGGCTACACCTTC. It specifies CASSLIGEYGYTF. Using reference TRBV5-6 and TRBJ1-2 for the parts outside the CDR3, the full variable domain is DAGVTQSPTHLIKTRGQQVTLRCSPKSGHDTVSWYQQALGQGPQFIFQYYEEEERQRGNFPDRFSGHQFPNYSSELNVNALLLGDSALYLCASSLIGEYGYTFGSGTRLTVV.

J is TRBJ1-4 and V is TRBV7-2, with 7 bases matching TRBD1. This CDR3 is built from 15 residues. The germline gives CDR1 SGHTA, CDR2 FQGNSA. With 1 base clipped from V and 4 bases from J, the junction kept 3 bases outside the gene matches. The CDR3 coding sequence is TGTGCCAGCAGCTTAGGGGCAGGGGGTAATGAAAAACTGTTTTTT. Translating gives CASSLGAGGNEKLFF.

This chain links TRBV19 with TRBJ2-7; 7 bases align to TRBD1. Trimming at V came to 9 bases and at J to 2 bases, leaving 10 bases not matched to a gene. There are 14 residues in the CDR3. Germline V gene sequence: CDR1 LNHDA, CDR2 SQIVND (reference sequence). The CDR3 region is CASNSGTAPYEQYF. As DNA, the CDR3 is TGTGCCAGCAACTCCGGGACAGCTCCCTACGAGCAGTACTTC.

The chain employs TRBV5-1 and TRBJ2-3; TRBD1 might be the D (5 bases). CDR1 SGHRS and CDR2 YFSETQ come from the germline V gene. V lost 0 bases and J lost 5, with 10 bases in between. The CDR3 sequence is 14 residues long. In DNA form, the CDR3 reads TGCGCCAGCAGCTTGGCAGGGATCGAAGATACGCAGTATTTT. It is translated as CASSLAGIEDTQYF.

The CDR3 nucleotides are TGTGCCAGCAGCTTGAGCAGTAATAGCAATCAGCCCCAGCATTTT. It is translated as CASSLSSNSNQPQHF. V usage is TRBV7-6 and J usage is TRBJ1-5, with D hard to call. Trimming shortened V by 3 bases and J by 0 bases, and 9 bases separated the two germline ends. Germline CDR1 and CDR2: SGHVS and FNYEAQ. CDR3 length equals 15 residues.

The chain uses TRBV29-1 and TRBJ2-7; D may be TRBD1 or TRBD2 (5 bases each). Germline CDR1 reads SQVTM; CDR2 reads ANQGSEA. V was clipped by 6 bases and J by 3 bases, with 15 bases between them. The CDR3 totals 13 residues. In nucleotides, the CDR3 is TGCAGCGTGCTAACCGGGACCTACTACGAGCAGTACTTC. As protein: CSVLTGTYYEQYF.

The rearrangement joins TRBV5-5 to TRBJ1-1, with no clear D. The V and J ends lost 5 bases and 1 base respectively, with 6 bases between them. CDR3 length equals 12 residues. Germline lookup yields CDR1 SGHKS and CDR2 YYEKEE (reference sequence). The CDR3 DNA reads as TGTGCCAGCAGGCACGGGAACACTGAAGCTTTCTTT. Translating gives CASRHGNTEAFF.

J is TRBJ1-1 and V is TRBV6-1, with a weak D call TRBD1 (6 bases). The CDR3 extends over 14 amino acids. V lost 7 bases, J lost 1 base, and 13 bases lay in between. The V gene's germline CDR1 is MNHNS and CDR2 SASEGT. Here the CDR3 reads CASTIGGTNTEAFF. The CDR3 DNA reads as TGTGCCAGCACCATCGGGGGCACGAACACTGAAGCTTTCTTT.